These 26 T cell receptor beta chains came from one sample sequenced in a study of identical twins. One entry per CDR3 protein results from TCRdb running MiXCR on the 5' RACE reads. Of under 900,000 distinct CDR3 sequences listed, about 20% are singletons. The same specimen was also included in a second study, on T cells expressing NK-cell markers.

Sequencing was done on a sample of PBMCs. The receptors derive from a young woman in good health.

This clonotype was seen more than once but under ten times. It is likely a read error, because the conserved phenylalanine at the end of the CDR3 is missing. The DNA is left out, because the CDR3 cannot be placed on it with certainty; the CDR3 is given as TCRdb lists it. This CDR3 is CASSPSPKLQRITL. The rearrangement links TRBV5-5 to TRBJ2-7; TRBD1 is taken as the D call from the table, unchecked against the DNA. The CDR3 has 14 residues if both end residues are counted. Germline V gene sequence: CDR1 SGHKS, CDR2 YYEKEE (reference sequence).

This clonotype has only a few counts. The genes are TRBV5-1 and TRBJ2-3, with D tentatively TRBD1 (6 bases). Deletions cut 3 bases from V and 2 bases from J, with 10 bases between. The CDR3 sequence is 14 residues long. Per the germline V gene, CDR1 is SGHRS and CDR2 is YFSETQ. CDR3 sequence (DNA): TGCGCCAGCAGCTCTACAGGGAACACAGATACGCAGTATTTT. It yields the protein CASSSTGNTDTQYF.

This clonotype was seen a handful of times. The chain has TRBV11-2 and TRBJ2-1; 13 positions match TRBD2. Unmatched junction bases numbered 13, after V lost 5 bases and J lost 0 bases. This CDR3 contains 20 residues. Germline CDR1 SGHAT, CDR2 FQNNGV. CDR3 loop: CASSVSGLAGSLSSYNEQFF. Here the CDR3 DNA reads TGTGCCAGCAGCGTCTCGGGACTAGCGGGGTCACTTAGCTCCTACAATGAGCAGTTCTTC. The variable domain in full, completed from reference TRBV11-2 and TRBJ2-1, reads EAGVAQSPRYKIIEKRQSVAFWCNPISGHATLYWYQQILGQGPKLLIQFQNNGVVDDSQLPKDRFSAERLKGVDSTLKIQPAKLEDSAVYLCASSVSGLAGSLSSYNEQFFGPGTRLTVL.

V usage is TRBV12-3 or TRBV12-4 and J usage is TRBJ2-7, with D perhaps being TRBD1 or TRBD2 (5 bases each). This CDR3 region has 14 residues. V was pared by 7 bases and J by 0 bases, with 13 bases between. The CDR3 DNA sequence: TGTGCCAGCAATAAAGGGACCCACTCCTACGAGCAGTACTTC. As protein: CASNKGTHSYEQYF.

Only one count was recorded for this clonotype. The V gene is TRBV20-1, the J gene TRBJ2-6; possible D gene TRBD1, 5 bases. Germline V lookup: CDR1 DFQATT, CDR2 SNEGSKA (reference sequence). The CDR3 spans 19 residues. V was pared by 4 bases and J by 4 bases, with 26 bases between. In DNA, the CDR3 is TGCAGTGCTACTCCTACCCTCAGCAGGGCTGTTACCGGGGCCAACGTCCTGACTTTC. Its protein is CSATPTLSRAVTGANVLTF.

This clonotype was counted only a few times. The chain employs TRBV7-8 and TRBJ1-5; 7 nucleotides match TRBD1. This CDR3 is built from 13 residues. Germline loops: CDR1 SGHVS, CDR2 FQNEAQ. J lost 5 bases, V lost 6 bases, and 4 bases had no gene match. CDR3 DNA: TGTGCCAGCAGTTTGGACAGGTATCAGCCCCAGCATTTT. This translates into CASSLDRYQPQHF.

The rearrangement links TRBV7-2 to TRBJ2-5, with a weak D call TRBD1 (5 bases). V was cut by 3 bases and J by 2 bases, with 13 bases left in between. Germline V lookup: CDR1 SGHTA, CDR2 FQGNSA. The CDR3 is 15 amino acids. CDR3 nucleotide sequence: TGTGCCAGCAGCTTTCTTCGGGCAGGGCAAGAGACCCAGTACTTC. Its protein product is CASSFLRAGQETQYF.

A few counts support this clonotype. The V gene is TRBV11-2, the J gene TRBJ2-1, with D perhaps TRBD2 (7 bases). With 5 bases removed from V and 0 bases from J, the gap between germline ends came to 26 bases. CDR3 length: 20 amino acids. Germline-derived CDR1 and CDR2 are SGHAT and FQNNGV. CDR3 amino acids: CASSIRGGWVGESSYNEQFF. CDR3 nucleotide sequence: TGTGCCAGCAGCATTAGGGGGGGCTGGGTTGGTGAAAGCTCCTACAATGAGCAGTTCTTC.

This clonotype was seen repeatedly, ten times or more. The CDR3 spells CASSWRTPMNYGYTF. The CDR3 region has the DNA TGTGCCAGCAGTTGGAGGACACCCATGAACTATGGCTACACCTTC. The chain recombines TRBV12-3 or TRBV12-4 with TRBJ1-2; maybe TRBD1 (5 bases). This CDR3 comprises 15 residues. The ends were cut back, 4 bases at V and 2 bases at J, with 14 bases in the middle.

This clonotype was seen a few times. This chain links TRBV29-1 with TRBJ2-5, with TRBD1 matching over 8 bases. The CDR3 runs 13 residues. The germline V gene has CDR1 SQVTM and CDR2 ANQGSEA. The junction had 10 bases not matched to a gene; V was cut back by 5 bases and J by 8 bases. CDR3 residues: CSVRTGLRETQYF. CDR3 bases: TGCAGCGTTCGGACAGGGCTAAGAGAAACCCAGTACTTC. The variable domain in full, completed from reference TRBV29-1 and TRBJ2-5, reads SAVISQKPSRDICQRGTSLTIQCQVDSQVTMMFWYRQQPGQSLTLIATANQGSEATYESGFVIDKFPISRPNLTFSTLTVSNMSPEDSSIYLCSVRTGLRETQYFGPGTRLLVL.

This clonotype was recorded many times. This chain connects TRBV6-1 to TRBJ2-7, with D tentatively TRBD1 (6 bases). Trimming pared 0 bases from V and 4 bases from J, leaving 13 bases between. Germline CDR1 MNHNS, CDR2 SASEGT. The CDR3 runs to 15 residues. The CDR3 loop is CASSEAFQGLYEQYF. DNA of the CDR3: TGTGCCAGCAGTGAAGCGTTCCAGGGGCTATACGAGCAGTACTTC.

This clonotype was counted a few times. An end of the junction does not agree with germline; a read error may underlie this. The chain has TRBV12-3 or TRBV12-4 and TRBJ1-3; unclear D gene. The CDR3 extends over 12 amino acids. CDR3 residues: CASSLGWNTIYF. CDR3 sequence (DNA): TGTGCCAGCAGCTTAGGGTGGAACACCATATATTTT.

The chain combines TRBV7-2 with TRBJ2-1; possibly TRBD1 for D (6 bases). Trimming pared 4 bases from V and 10 bases from J, leaving 17 bases between. CDR1 is SGHTA, CDR2 FQGNSA, per germline. The CDR3 is 14 amino acids. In DNA form, the CDR3 reads TGTGCCAGCAGCTCCCGGACAGCCTGGTGGGAGCAGTTCTTC. This gives the protein CASSSRTAWWEQFF.

The chain links TRBV27 to TRBJ2-7; no clear D. V dropped 3 bases and J dropped 3 bases, with 12 bases sitting between them. Per germline, CDR1 MNHEY and CDR2 SMNVEV (reference sequence). This CDR3 spans 14 amino acids. The CDR3 here is CASSFRAPFYEQYF. DNA for the CDR3: TGTGCCAGCAGTTTTCGAGCGCCTTTCTACGAGCAGTACTTC.

The J gene is TRBJ2-1, the V gene TRBV20-1; TRBD2 matches 12 bases. The junction had 10 bases not matched to a gene; V was cut back by 5 bases and J by 14 bases. This CDR3 region has 13 residues. CDR1 and CDR2 from the germline V gene are DFQATT and SNEGSKA (reference sequence). CDR3 protein: CSALLAGGMGEFF. The CDR3 region has the DNA TGCAGTGCTCTACTAGCGGGGGGCATGGGGGAGTTCTTC.

This chain uses TRBV10-3 with TRBJ1-1, with 10 bases that match TRBD1. Germline-derived CDR1 and CDR2 are ENHRY and SYGVKD. There are 16 residues in the CDR3. V lost 3 bases, J lost 4 bases, and 8 bases stayed unmatched. The CDR3 protein is CAISDLSGQGSTEAFF. The CDR3 bases are TGTGCCATCAGTGATCTCTCGGGACAGGGGAGCACTGAAGCTTTCTTT.

This clonotype was detected only a few times. The chain is built from TRBV12-3 or TRBV12-4 and TRBJ2-3; 8 positions agree with TRBD1. The CDR3 spans 14 residues. Trimming cost V 5 bases and J 8 bases; bases outside gene matches: 9. This CDR3 reads CASSVHDRGGTQYF. The CDR3 nucleotides are TGTGCCAGCAGTGTACACGACAGGGGTGGTACGCAGTATTTT.

This clonotype was detected ten times or more. The V and J genes are TRBV7-2 and TRBJ2-1; 7 nucleotides match TRBD2. With V trimmed by 1 base and J by 5 bases, 5 bases remained unmatched. This CDR3 spans 15 amino acids. CDR1 SGHTA and CDR2 FQGNSA come from the germline V gene. The CDR3 loop reads CASSLVKRGNNEQFF. CDR3 in DNA: TGTGCCAGCAGCTTAGTCAAGCGGGGAAACAATGAGCAGTTCTTC.

This clonotype has just a few counts. V gene TRBV19 combines with J gene TRBJ2-4, with D uncertain. Germline V gene sequence: CDR1 LNHDA, CDR2 SQIVND (reference sequence). The CDR3 is made up of 13 amino acids. V lost 5 bases, J lost 6 bases, and 11 bases lay in between. In DNA, the CDR3 is TGTGCCAGTAGTCGGGTAGCAGCAAACATTCAGTACTTC. The encoded protein is CASSRVAANIQYF.

This clonotype has only a few counts. Here the CDR3 DNA reads TGTGCCATCAGTGAGGCCGGCGATCAGCCCCAGCATTTT. Its protein product is CAISEAGDQPQHF. The J gene is TRBJ1-5, the V gene TRBV10-3; D gene unclear. CDR3 length: 13 residues. From germline, CDR1 is ENHRY and CDR2 SYGVKD. Trimming stripped 2 bases from V and 5 bases from J, with 7 bases between.

This clonotype was counted a few times. The genes are TRBV20-1 and TRBJ1-1; D is ambiguous. This CDR3 is built from 12 residues. The V end was cut by 5 bases, the J end by 1 base, with 8 bases between. Germline V gene lookup returns CDR1 DFQATT and CDR2 SNEGSKA (reference sequence). This chain's CDR3 is CSAPWWNTEAFF. CDR3 DNA sequence: TGCAGTGCTCCTTGGTGGAACACTGAAGCTTTCTTT.

This clonotype was seen only a few times. A junction boundary mismatches the germline segment, possibly from a read error. This chain connects TRBV6-1 to TRBJ2-7; possible D gene TRBD1, 6 bases. The CDR3 contains 14 residues. Germline V gives CDR1 MNHNS, CDR2 SASEGT. The CDR3 bases are TGTGCCAGCAGCAAAGGACAGCCCGGAGCTAGCCTGGCTTTC. Translation: CASSKGQPGASLAF.

The chain's CDR3 is CASSHGQAYGYTF. The DNA of the CDR3 is TGCGCCAGCAGCCATGGACAGGCATATGGCTACACCTTC. This chain links TRBV4-1 with TRBJ1-2; TRBD1 matches 7 bases. J lost 5 bases, V lost 3 bases, and 3 bases had no gene match. The CDR3 contains 13 residues. Germline V CDR1 and CDR2: MGHRA, YSYEKL.

This clonotype showed up just a few times. The V call is TRBV12-3 or TRBV12-4, the J call TRBJ2-7; weak D call: TRBD2 (5 bases). The CDR3 spans 14 residues. Trimming removed 2 bases at V and 9 bases at J, with 17 bases between. CDR3 loop: CASSLSSIGVGQYF. The CDR3 DNA reads TGTGCCAGCAGTTTAAGTAGTATCGGGGTGGGGCAGTACTTC.

This clonotype was found a few times. The rearrangement links TRBV12-3 or TRBV12-4 to TRBJ1-6; D perhaps matches TRBD1 (5 bases). The V end was cut by 5 bases, the J end by 10 bases, with 15 bases between. The CDR3 totals 14 residues. The CDR3 loop is CASSRGGFGSPLHF. As DNA, the CDR3 is TGTGCCAGCAGTCGTGGGGGTTTCGGATCACCCCTCCACTTT.

This clonotype was seen a few times. This rearrangement joins TRBV20-1 to TRBJ1-4; no clear D. V gave up 3 bases and J gave up 7 bases, with 9 bases separating them. The CDR3 covers 12 residues. Germline-derived CDR1 and CDR2 are DFQATT and SNEGSKA (reference sequence). The CDR3 nucleotides read TGCAGTGCTAGTGAAGACACTGAAAAACTGTTTTTT. Protein sequence: CSASEDTEKLFF.